These 2 T cell receptor beta chains originate from one sample sequenced in a study of identical twins. In TCRdb, the 5' RACE reads were re-called with MiXCR into one record per CDR3 protein. The data contain 350,000 to 450,000 distinct CDR3 sequences, about 18% of them singletons. Material: naive T cells sorted from blood. These TCRs come from a man aged 50 to 59 in good health.

Many counts were recorded for this clonotype. The rearrangement links TRBV11-1 to TRBJ2-6; no firm D call. Germline CDR1 reads SGHAT; CDR2 reads FQDESV (reference sequence). Trimming took off 1 base at V and 5 bases at J, with 3 bases between the two ends. The CDR3 runs 13 residues. The CDR3 spells CASSLDRANVLTF. The DNA for the CDR3 is TGTGCCAGCAGCTTAGATAGGGCCAACGTCCTGACTTTC.

V and J are TRBV4-3 and TRBJ2-2; D is perhaps TRBD1 or TRBD2 (5 bases each). The CDR3 extends over 17 amino acids. Per the germline V gene, CDR1 is LGHNA and CDR2 is YSLEER. Trimming cost V 0 bases and J 5 bases, with 16 bases left between them. The CDR3 sequence is CASSQDEWDRETGELFF. In nucleotides, the CDR3 is TGCGCCAGCAGCCAAGATGAGTGGGACCGCGAGACCGGGGAGCTGTTTTTT.